This T cell receptor beta chain was sequenced in a study of beta chain features in type 1 diabetes. Reverse transcription of all isolated RNA meant that expressed TCRB transcripts were sequenced. Libraries were prepared by immunoSEQ multiplex PCR; TCRdb keeps only in-frame clonotypes and omits some of them. The sample lists under 350,000 clones; about 8% were seen once. This clone was counted a few times. Germline V gene data show CDR1 as ENHRY and CDR2 as SYGVKD. The length of the CDR3 is 13 residues. V was shortened by 3 bases and J by 8 bases, with 13 bases between the two germline ends. This receptor was identified in a woman aged 18-29 years in good health. The rearrangement joins TRBV10-3 to TRBJ1-1; no firm D call. The specimen sequenced was central memory CD4+ T cells from blood. The CDR3 protein is CAISDRLNVEAFF. CDR3 in DNA: TGTGCCATCAGTGATCGGCTGAACGTAGAAGCTTTCTTT.